The 13 T cell receptor beta chains reported below all come from one sample, sequenced in a study of shared clonotypes between healthy human individuals. Libraries were prepared by immunoSEQ multiplex PCR; TCRdb keeps only in-frame clonotypes and omits some of them. The table shows about 2 million clones, with around 95% occurring only once. The sample was naive CD4+ T cells sorted from blood. Documented subset: CD45RA+ positively selected. All receptors come from a young man in good health.

This chain links TRBV9 with TRBJ2-7; 7 nucleotides align to TRBD1. The J segment lost 3 bases and the V segment lost 0 bases, leaving 6 bases of the junction unmatched. The CDR3 is made up of 15 amino acids. CDR1 is SGDLS and CDR2 is YYNGEE in the germline V gene. In nucleotides, the CDR3 is TGTGCCAGCAGCGTAGGGTGGACAGGTGGCTACGAGCAGTACTTC. As protein: CASSVGWTGGYEQYF.

To note about this clone: Other DNA sequences in this specimen translate into the identical CDR3. The chain is built from TRBV30 and TRBJ2-7, with TRBD1 matching 8 bases. The CDR3 is 13 residues long. The germline CDR1 and CDR2 sequences are GTSNPN and SVGIG (reference sequence). V trimming: 1 base; J trimming: 4 bases; junction bases outside the gene matches: 3. CDR3 in amino acids: CAWSGTGRYEQYF. The CDR3 coding sequence is TGTGCCTGGAGTGGGACAGGGAGGTACGAGCAGTACTTC.

This clone was seen repeatedly, ten times or more. This rearrangement joins TRBV20-1 to TRBJ2-7, with D unresolved. The V end was cut by 6 bases, the J end by 7 bases, with 10 bases between. The CDR3 is made up of 10 amino acids. The germline V gene has CDR1 DFQATT and CDR2 SNEGSKA (reference sequence). The CDR3 region is CSAFLTEQYF. The CDR3 coding sequence is TGCAGTGCCTTCCTGACGGAGCAGTACTTC.

This sequence joins TRBV5-1 and TRBJ2-3, with 10 bases matching TRBD1. This CDR3 contains 15 residues. Germline CDR1 SGHRS, CDR2 YFSETQ. V gave up 4 bases and J gave up 7 bases; unmatched junction bases: 9. DNA of the CDR3: TGCGCCAGCAGCCCCGGGACAGGGGACAGAAATACGCAGTATTTT. Translating gives CASSPGTGDRNTQYF.

CDR3 bases: TGTGCCATCAGTAGCCCAGCGGTGAGCTCCTACGAGCAGTACTTC. Protein: CAISSPAVSSYEQYF. The chain couples TRBV10-3 to TRBJ2-7; D might be TRBD2 (5 bases). This CDR3 has 15 amino acids. Germline assignment: CDR1 ENHRY and CDR2 SYGVKD. V was shortened by 5 bases and J by 0 bases, with 14 bases between the two germline ends.

The chain combines TRBV6-6 with TRBJ2-7; a possible D gene is TRBD2 (5 bases). Trimming pared 6 bases from V and 0 bases from J, leaving 15 bases between. Germline CDR1 MNHNY, CDR2 SVGAGI (reference sequence). This CDR3 is built from 15 residues. The CDR3 protein is CASRPFSGDSYEQYF. The DNA of the CDR3 is TGTGCCAGCAGGCCTTTCTCCGGGGACTCCTACGAGCAGTACTTC.

V usage is TRBV7-8 and J usage is TRBJ2-2, with 7 positions matching TRBD1. V lost 5 bases, J lost 8 bases, and 5 bases stayed unmatched. Germline CDR1 SGHVS, CDR2 FQNEAQ. The CDR3 length is 13 residues. The CDR3 coding sequence is TGTGCCAGCAGCAGACCGGGACAGGGGGAGCTGTTTTTT. It specifies CASSRPGQGELFF. Using reference TRBV7-8 and TRBJ2-2 for the parts outside the CDR3, the full variable domain is GAGVSQSPRYKVAKRGQDVALRCDPISGHVSLFWYQQALGQGPEFLTYFQNEAQLDKSGLPSDRFFAERPEGSVSTLKIQRTQQEDSAVYLCASSRPGQGELFFGEGSRLTVL.

The V and J genes are TRBV19 and TRBJ2-1, with D maybe TRBD2 (6 bases). Trimming removed 3 bases from V and 4 bases from J, with 10 bases in between. The CDR3 runs to 14 residues. CDR1 and CDR2 from the germline V gene are LNHDA and SQIVND (reference sequence). The CDR3 reads CASSMTGTYNEQFF. DNA of the CDR3: TGTGCCAGTAGTATGACCGGGACTTACAATGAGCAGTTCTTC.

The CDR3 bases are TGTGCCAGCAGTTTAGCAGGGGGCCCGGGGGAGACCCAGTACTTC. It translates to CASSLAGGPGETQYF. V usage is TRBV7-3 and J usage is TRBJ2-5, with 8 nucleotides matching TRBD1. V shed 6 bases, J shed 5 bases, and the junction held 11 bases outside the gene matches. The germline V gene encodes CDR1 SGHTA and CDR2 FQGTGA. There are 15 residues in the CDR3.

V and J are TRBV2 and TRBJ2-2; 8 nucleotides match TRBD1. The junction had 6 bases not matched to a gene; V was cut back by 8 bases and J by 7 bases. The CDR3 is made up of 13 amino acids. The germline V gene encodes CDR1 SNHLY and CDR2 FYNNEI. The CDR3 reads CASRTGRVGELFF. DNA of the CDR3: TGTGCCAGCCGGACAGGGCGGGTCGGGGAGCTGTTTTTT. Looking up the rest from reference TRBV2 and TRBJ2-2 gives the full variable domain: EPEVTQTPSHQVTQMGQEVILRCVPISNHLYFYWYRQILGQKVEFLVSFYNNEISEKSEIFDDQFSVERPDGSNFTLKIRSTKLEDSAMYFCASRTGRVGELFFGEGSRLTVL.

This sequence joins TRBV19 and TRBJ2-6, with D perhaps assigned TRBD1 or TRBD2 (5 bases each). Germline V CDR1 and CDR2: LNHDA, SQIVND (reference sequence). V lost 0 bases and J 4 bases, leaving 10 bases between the germline ends. The CDR3 runs 16 residues. In DNA form, the CDR3 reads TGTGCCAGTAGTATAGATTCGGGGACCGGGGCCAACGTCCTGACTTTC. Translated: CASSIDSGTGANVLTF.

This chain uses TRBV20-1 with TRBJ2-7; maybe TRBD1 (5 bases). The V gene lost 8 bases and the J gene lost 7 bases, with 15 bases spanning the gap. CDR1 and CDR2 (germline): DFQATT, SNEGSKA (reference sequence). This CDR3 has 11 amino acids. The chain's CDR3 is CSIPGAREQYF. The CDR3 DNA reads as TGCAGTATACCTGGGGCTCGAGAGCAGTACTTC.

V usage is TRBV5-1 and J usage is TRBJ2-1; D tentatively reads TRBD1 or TRBD2 (5 bases each). V lost 4 bases to trimming and J lost 4 bases, with 15 bases between them. This CDR3 region has 15 residues. Germline-derived CDR1 and CDR2 are SGHRS and YFSETQ. CDR3 coding DNA: TGCGCCAGCAGCCCCGGGGCAGTGGGATACAATGAGCAGTTCTTC. This translates into CASSPGAVGYNEQFF.